This TCR beta chain was observed in a study of control samples from healthy donors and cancer patients. Generated by immunoSEQ multiplex PCR, the TCRdb table keeps only in-frame clones and is missing some. The table includes approximately 100,000 clones, about four fifths detected once. The V end was cut by 4 bases, the J end by 5 bases, with 4 bases between. This CDR3 comprises 11 residues. CDR1 and CDR2 (germline): SGHDN, FVKESK. The material sequenced was blood. This chain joins TRBV14 and TRBJ2-3; unclear D gene. This sequence was found in a man aged 55-75 years in good health. The DNA for the CDR3 is TGTGCCAGCAGCCTCAAAGATACGCAGTATTTT. This codes for CASSLKDTQYF.